What follows describes a single TCR beta chain. Primers used in a second PCR of about 7 to 11 cycles were a sample-barcoded 5' primer and a J-beta primer mix. MiXCR, applied by TCRdb to the 5' RACE reads, yields one record per CDR3 protein. The data hold more than 650,000 distinct CDR3 sequences, with more than 25% observed a single time. This sample is part of a study of blood T cells in healthy people across ages. CDR3 length: 12 amino acids. Germline CDR1 is SNHLY and CDR2 is FYNNEI. V was trimmed by 6 bases and J by 5 bases, leaving 9 bases between them. The sample was also reused in another study, on T cells of mothers and their children.

Sequenced sample: blood. This TCR derives from a boy between 10 and 17 years old in good health. This rearrangement joins TRBV2 to TRBJ2-3; D remains ambiguous. CDR3 nucleotide sequence: TGTGCCAGCAGAACGGACCAAGATACGCAGTATTTT. This encodes CASRTDQDTQYF.